This paragraph reports one T cell receptor beta chain. This clonotype was counted ten times or more. Its binding antigen is unknown. No much larger clone is present one base from it, and per-base qualities are unavailable. The data belong to a study of regulatory T cells in long-lasting Graves disease (dated by TCRdb to the early 2020s). For the wider study: Patients with newly diagnosed Graves' disease had been on antithyroid drugs for under 3 months. Patients with persistent Graves' disease were compared with patients with newly diagnosed Graves' disease using TCR sequencing and RNA sequencing of peripheral blood. A total of around 35 samples underwent TCR sequencing, from around 13 patients with persistent Graves' disease and roughly 20 patients with newly diagnosed Graves' disease. The study was conducted in China and was registered as a clinical trial.

The time point label of this sample denotes: newly diagnosed GD, antithyroid drugs for less than 3 months. For both TCR sequencing and RNA sequencing, RNA was extracted from PBMCs in TRIzol. Graves' disease was diagnosed according to American Thyroid Association guidelines. Patients for the study were recruited at an endocrinology department in Xi'an, China. Each patient gave around 9.2 milliliters of peripheral blood, collected in an EDTA anticoagulant tube. Ficoll Paque Plus density gradient separation was used to isolate PBMCs, and no further T cell sorting was done. An Agilent 2100 Bioanalyzer and agarose gel were used to check RNA quality, while a NanoDrop 2000 measured RNA concentration. The method was multiplex PCR. The sample was run on an Illumina HiSeq 4000. iRepertoire HTBI primers and Arm-PCR amplification of CDR3 regions were used to construct TCR beta libraries. Gel purification was performed on PCR products prior to sequencing. The paper's processing steps were these. Gene usage analysis of CDR3 amino acid clonotypes used the 62 TRBV and approximately 13 TRBJ segments found across samples. COPE and FqMerger were used to merge the filtered high-quality paired reads into contigs. Contigs were aligned with BLAST to IMGT TRBV, TRBD and TRBJ reference genes, and CDR3 was defined per IMGT. Highly expanded clones were defined as clonotypes with a frequency above 0.1%. Repertoire diversity was measured by Shannon entropy, and V-J evenness by the Gini coefficient. Clonotypes shared by more than one individual were considered public. TCRdb reran the public reads through fastp at Q25 and MiXCR, keeping productive beta chains. Each record represents a unique CDR3 protein, reported with the most common genes and DNA among its rows. The V and J calls and clone size are TCRdb's, not the authors'. This sample holds about 350,000 distinct CDR3 sequences; approximately 16% were observed only once. The ten largest make up around 27% of the sample.

Looking up the germline V gene yields CDR1 MNHEY and CDR2 SVGEGT. Unmatched junction bases come to 12, with V trimmed by 5 bases and J by 2 bases. From cysteine to phenylalanine, the CDR3 is 16 amino acids long. Only the CDR3 DNA is retained, 48 bases long and in frame from the first base. Study-wide conclusions, independent of this receptor: Compared with newly diagnosed patients, persistent Graves' disease patients had lower TCR Shannon entropy and fewer highly expanded clones, which suggests clonal expansion. Sequencing and analysis were limited to the TCR beta chain. Peripheral blood alone was examined, since thyroid tissue, which constituted the primary lesion, could not be accessed. TRBV28, TRBJ1-2 and TRBJ2-5 were preferentially used in persistent disease, while TRBV20-1 and TRBJ2-1 were favored in newly diagnosed disease. The authors acknowledged the small sample size as a limitation that may reduce accuracy. More public clonotypes were shared among persistent patients (about 2,800) than among newly diagnosed patients (roughly 960).

This sample also belongs to another study, concerning T cells in Graves' hyperthyroidism and ophthalmopathy. Per the second study: Stable Graves' hyperthyroidism was defined as no progression to ophthalmopathy during 18 months of follow-up. Hyperthyroidism patients were aged 18 to 65 years and newly diagnosed, with disease duration of less than 2 months. The study excluded patients with uncontrolled infections, other autoimmune diseases, pregnancy or lactation. Diagnoses were based on clinical symptoms, serum thyroxine and TRAb, thyroid ultrasound and orbital computed tomography. The first round of RT-PCR for the TCR CDR3 was performed with the HTBI primer set and the Qiagen OneStep RT-PCR kit. Most expanded thyroid clonotypes (frequency above 0.001) were also found in blood, which suggests that blood repertoires may mirror thyroid immune responses. A 13 V-J signature model separated ophthalmopathy from stable hyperthyroidism, with around 91% sensitivity and roughly 82% specificity in cross-validation and 80%/75% in testing. During validation, the model predicted progression to ophthalmopathy a median of around 6 months ahead of onset, with around 70% sensitivity and around 73% specificity. TCR V-J signatures able to tell the groups apart were searched for in a discovery cohort of 90 to 100 patients, of whom about 40 had Graves' ophthalmopathy and 55 to 65 had stable Graves' hyperthyroidism. Prospective prediction of ophthalmopathy was tested in an independent validation cohort consisting of 18 hyperthyroidism patients and some 16 patients who later progressed to ophthalmopathy. The 100 discovery patients were divided at random into training and test sets in a 7:3 ratio. Thyroid tissue and blood T-cell repertoires from about six Graves' hyperthyroidism patients were also compared in the study. After blood sampling, hyperthyroidism patients were treated with methimazole at a starting dose of 30 mg daily, and ophthalmopathy patients were treated with high-dose intravenous methylprednisolone. The libraries were constructed in a second round of multiplex PCR and then size-selected and purified. The libraries were sequenced on an Illumina HiSeq2000 using paired-end 100 bp reads. Raw data were processed with SOAPnuke, discarding reads with adapters, uncalled bases, mean Phred below 15, or no exact constant-primer or identifier match. COPE v1.2.5 was used to merge the high-quality paired reads, and each unique nucleotide sequence was defined as a clonotype. Clonotypes were aligned to IMGT TRBV, TRBD and TRBJ reference segments using MiTCR v1.1. The analysis was restricted to V-J combinations with a frequency above 0.0001, which together covered 99.2% of the repertoires. The TCS score was defined as F50 (clonal expansion) divided by E x V (chaos), with BLOSUM62-based TCRdist calculated between CDR3 peptides within each V-J. Welch's t-statistics and random forest reduced some 510 V-J features to 13, which were used in a naive Bayes classifier (R e1071). No statistical method was used to set the sample size in advance, and investigators knew the group allocation. TCR Vbeta CDR3 sequencing of roughly 140 peripheral blood samples (approximately 44 ophthalmopathy, about 80 hyperthyroidism and roughly 17 progressor patients) is reported in the paper.

The sample consisted of peripheral blood mononuclear cells (PBMCs), taken at new diagnosis, from a patient treated with antithyroid drugs. The source is a man aged 40-49 years with Graves disease. Donor details come from another sample of the same person, matched by shared clones. In this chain, TRBV6-2 or TRBV6-3 is recombined with TRBJ2-7; TRBD1 lines up with 7 middle nucleotides. The sequence in DNA is TGTGCCAGCAGTCCCCCGCTGCATCAGGGGGCCTACGAGCAGTACTTC. It translates as CASSPPLHQGAYEQYF.